The 17 T cell receptor beta chains presented below share a single source sample, sequenced in a study of T cells in Graves' hyperthyroidism and ophthalmopathy. Researchers amplified the TCR beta CDR3 regions from RNA transcripts. First-round RT-PCR of the TCR CDR3 relied on the HTBI primer set. Using its own MiXCR run on the multiplex PCR reads, TCRdb lists one record per CDR3 protein. The table has over 300,000 distinct CDR3 sequences, about 15% seen once. Material for sequencing was blood. These receptor sequences come from a woman aged 55-75 years with Graves' hyperthyroidism.

This clonotype showed up just a few times. The genes are TRBV10-3 and TRBJ1-4; TRBD1 agrees at 10 bases. Germline V gene sequence: CDR1 ENHRY, CDR2 SYGVKD. Trimming cost V 2 bases and J 6 bases; bases outside gene matches: 3. This CDR3 region has 15 residues. The CDR3 DNA reads TGTGCCATCAGTGAGGCCGGGACAGGGGATGAAAAACTGTTTTTT. It yields the protein CAISEAGTGDEKLFF.

This clonotype was observed many times. The chain carries TRBV11-3 and TRBJ2-1; TRBD2 agrees at 8 bases. From germline, CDR1 is SGHNT and CDR2 YENEEA. The CDR3 is 15 residues long. After removal of 0 bases from V and 7 bases from J, the junction contained 5 bases not matched to a gene. CDR3 nucleotide sequence: TGTGCCAGCAGCTTAGACGGGAGGGCCCTGAATGAGCAGTTCTTC. As protein: CASSLDGRALNEQFF.

This clonotype has ten or more counts. The CDR3 spells CASSFGPGVYNEQFF. In nucleotides, the CDR3 is TGTGCCAGCAGCTTCGGGCCTGGGGTCTACAATGAGCAGTTCTTC. This chain joins TRBV7-9 and TRBJ2-1; D unclear. V was cut by 3 bases and J by 3 bases, with 12 bases left in between. Looked up from germline, CDR1 is SEHNR and CDR2 is FQNEAQ (reference sequence). The CDR3 totals 15 residues.

The CDR3 region has the DNA TGTGCCAGCAGTTTAAAGGGGGCGCGCGATGAAGCTTTCTTT. Its protein product is CASSLKGARDEAFF. J is TRBJ1-1 and V is TRBV28; TRBD1 matches at 7 bases. After removal of 2 bases from V and 7 bases from J, the junction contained 7 bases not matched to a gene. This CDR3 contains 14 residues. CDR1 MDHEN and CDR2 SYDVKM come from the germline V gene.

In this sample, this clonotype turned up many times. The chain couples TRBV30 to TRBJ2-5; no clear D. The V end was cut by 3 bases, the J end by 1 base, with 9 bases between. The germline V gene has CDR1 GTSNPN and CDR2 SVGIG (reference sequence). The CDR3 totals 13 residues. CDR3: CAWRGAPQETQYF. The CDR3 DNA follows: TGTGCCTGGAGGGGCGCCCCCCAAGAGACCCAGTACTTC.

The rearrangement uses TRBV19 and TRBJ1-5; D is unresolved. The length of the CDR3 is 16 residues. Germline CDR1 and CDR2: LNHDA and SQIVND (reference sequence). V lost 5 bases, J lost 6 bases, and 20 bases lay in between. CDR3 DNA sequence: TGTGCCAGTAGTGATTCCGGGCCCGGGGTTCCTCAGCCCCAGCATTTT. Protein product: CASSDSGPGVPQPQHF.

This clonotype showed up many times. V is TRBV11-2 and J is TRBJ2-7, with D perhaps TRBD1 (5 bases). Per germline, CDR1 SGHAT and CDR2 FQNNGV. The CDR3 contains 12 residues. V was clipped by 8 bases and J by 1 base, with 9 bases between them. The CDR3 protein is CASGAASYEQYF. DNA for the CDR3: TGTGCCAGCGGGGCAGCTTCCTACGAGCAGTACTTC.

This clonotype was counted many times. The rearrangement joins TRBV7-6 to TRBJ2-1; D may be TRBD1 (5 bases). Germline loops: CDR1 SGHVS, CDR2 FNYEAQ. The V end lost 8 bases, the J end lost 9 bases, and 20 bases lay between the germline ends. CDR3 length equals 14 residues. As DNA, the CDR3 is TGTGCCAGCCTTATAGCCATGAGAAGGGGTGAGCAGTTCTTC. Protein: CASLIAMRRGEQFF.

The sample holds many counts of this clonotype. The CDR3 sequence: CASSKGLALEQYF. The DNA of the CDR3 is TGTGCCAGCAGTAAAGGACTAGCGCTCGAGCAGTACTTC. The chain is built from TRBV28 and TRBJ2-7, with TRBD2 matching 9 bases. There are 13 residues in the CDR3. The germline CDR1 and CDR2 sequences are MDHEN and SYDVKM. With 5 bases clipped from V and 6 bases from J, the junction kept 5 bases outside the gene matches.

This clonotype has a count of ten or more. The chain joins TRBV7-9 to TRBJ2-1; 7 bases match TRBD2. Germline CDR1 SEHNR, CDR2 FQNEAQ (reference sequence). J lost 2 bases, V lost 2 bases, and 3 bases had no gene match. The CDR3 runs to 15 residues. CDR3 DNA sequence: TGTGCCAGCAGCTTACTCCTAGCGGCCTACAATGAGCAGTTCTTC. It specifies CASSLLLAAYNEQFF.

In its sample, this clonotype was seen a few times. This chain links TRBV5-4 with TRBJ2-2; D call uncertain. V lost 4 bases and J lost 6, with 16 bases in between. CDR1 is SGHNT and CDR2 is YYREEE in the germline V gene (reference sequence). This CDR3 is 15 amino acids long. The CDR3 reads CASSLNGFTAGELFF. CDR3 DNA sequence: TGTGCCAGCAGCCTAAACGGGTTCACAGCCGGGGAGCTGTTTTTT.

This clonotype was detected a few times. The V gene is TRBV24-1, the J gene TRBJ1-1; D may be TRBD1 (6 bases). The length of the CDR3 is 14 residues. V shed 5 bases and J shed 9 bases, with 18 bases lying between them. Germline V gene sequence: CDR1 KGHDR, CDR2 SFDVKD. CDR3 loop: CATSALEQGPQAFF. CDR3 DNA: TGTGCCACCAGTGCCCTCGAACAGGGACCTCAAGCTTTCTTT.

To note about this clonotype: A much larger clone is a single base away; this may be a read error. The V gene is TRBV28, the J gene TRBJ2-7; D is uncertain. This CDR3 comprises 15 residues. The germline V and J ends were trimmed by 3 bases and 5 bases, with 17 bases remaining between them. The germline V gene has CDR1 MDHEN and CDR2 SYDVKM. CDR3 sequence: CASSFGSANTNEQYF. Written as DNA, the CDR3 is TGTGCCAGCAGTTTTGGGTCCGCAAATACCAACGAGCAGTACTTC.

This clonotype has at least ten counts. The chain links TRBV6-1 to TRBJ1-5, with TRBD1 matching 8 bases. The germline CDR1 and CDR2 sequences are MNHNS and SASEGT. J gave up 3 bases and V 7 bases, and 8 bases lay outside the gene matches. The CDR3 contains 15 residues. The CDR3 region has the DNA TGTGCCAGCACCGGACAGGGAGGTAACAATCAGCCCCAGCATTTT. This sequence encodes CASTGQGGNNQPQHF.

This clonotype has a handful of counts. The rearrangement uses TRBV7-9 and TRBJ2-2; 8 bases fit TRBD2. Germline V gene lookup returns CDR1 SEHNR and CDR2 FQNEAQ (reference sequence). The CDR3 runs to 16 residues. With V trimmed by 3 bases and J by 5 bases, 8 bases remained unmatched. The DNA for the CDR3 is TGTGCCAGCAGCTTCGCGGCGGGAGGTCGGACCGGGGAGCTGTTTTTT. Translating gives CASSFAAGGRTGELFF.

Regarding this clonotype: Just one base apart from a much larger clone, this may be a read error. The chain recombines TRBV7-9 with TRBJ2-7; possible D gene TRBD2, 6 bases. V lost 3 bases, J lost 0 bases, and 15 bases lay in between. The CDR3 totals 16 residues. CDR1 is SEHNR, CDR2 FQNEAQ, per germline (reference sequence). The CDR3 sequence is CASSLDLARVSYEQYF. CDR3 bases: TGTGCCAGCAGCTTGGATCTAGCGAGGGTCTCCTACGAGCAGTACTTC.

This clonotype was seen only a few times. J is TRBJ1-5 and V is TRBV19; 10 nucleotides align to TRBD1. Germline lookup yields CDR1 LNHDA and CDR2 SQIVND (reference sequence). There are 18 residues in the CDR3. J was trimmed by 0 bases and V by 4 bases; bases with no gene match: 9. This chain's CDR3 is CASSTRDRGSPSNQPQHF. As DNA, the CDR3 is TGTGCCAGTAGTACCCGGGACAGGGGTTCTCCTAGCAATCAGCCCCAGCATTTT.